This T cell receptor beta chain is from a study of cytomegalovirus exposure and HLA in healthy donors. Use of 60 Vbeta and 13 Jbeta primers characterized the PCR. Profiling relied on immunoSEQ multiplex PCR, and the TCRdb table lists in-frame clones only, not all of them. The sample has 180,000 or so clones, less than 90% seen once. Study-level results: A later analysis showed that HLA-associated TCR beta chains had undergone more clonal expansion than equally common others. The authors confirmed in vitro that a few CMV-associated chains were specific for CMV antigens. A missense variant in DCLRE1C was later tied to TCR beta V- and J-gene trimming. Sequencing likely caused a cluster of highly shared sequence variants.

Germline CDR1 SGHRS, CDR2 YFSETQ. This CDR3 comprises 14 residues. Trimming took 4 bases from V and 0 from J, leaving 11 bases between them. A word on this clone: Its antigen is not known.

This chain uses TRBV5-1 with TRBJ2-7, with D uncertain. The receptor comes from a woman aged 25 to 45 in good health and CMV-seronegative. What was sequenced was PBMCs. CDR3 residues: CASSPSANSYEQYF. As DNA, the CDR3 is TGCGCCAGCAGCCCATCAGCGAACTCCTACGAGCAGTACTTC.